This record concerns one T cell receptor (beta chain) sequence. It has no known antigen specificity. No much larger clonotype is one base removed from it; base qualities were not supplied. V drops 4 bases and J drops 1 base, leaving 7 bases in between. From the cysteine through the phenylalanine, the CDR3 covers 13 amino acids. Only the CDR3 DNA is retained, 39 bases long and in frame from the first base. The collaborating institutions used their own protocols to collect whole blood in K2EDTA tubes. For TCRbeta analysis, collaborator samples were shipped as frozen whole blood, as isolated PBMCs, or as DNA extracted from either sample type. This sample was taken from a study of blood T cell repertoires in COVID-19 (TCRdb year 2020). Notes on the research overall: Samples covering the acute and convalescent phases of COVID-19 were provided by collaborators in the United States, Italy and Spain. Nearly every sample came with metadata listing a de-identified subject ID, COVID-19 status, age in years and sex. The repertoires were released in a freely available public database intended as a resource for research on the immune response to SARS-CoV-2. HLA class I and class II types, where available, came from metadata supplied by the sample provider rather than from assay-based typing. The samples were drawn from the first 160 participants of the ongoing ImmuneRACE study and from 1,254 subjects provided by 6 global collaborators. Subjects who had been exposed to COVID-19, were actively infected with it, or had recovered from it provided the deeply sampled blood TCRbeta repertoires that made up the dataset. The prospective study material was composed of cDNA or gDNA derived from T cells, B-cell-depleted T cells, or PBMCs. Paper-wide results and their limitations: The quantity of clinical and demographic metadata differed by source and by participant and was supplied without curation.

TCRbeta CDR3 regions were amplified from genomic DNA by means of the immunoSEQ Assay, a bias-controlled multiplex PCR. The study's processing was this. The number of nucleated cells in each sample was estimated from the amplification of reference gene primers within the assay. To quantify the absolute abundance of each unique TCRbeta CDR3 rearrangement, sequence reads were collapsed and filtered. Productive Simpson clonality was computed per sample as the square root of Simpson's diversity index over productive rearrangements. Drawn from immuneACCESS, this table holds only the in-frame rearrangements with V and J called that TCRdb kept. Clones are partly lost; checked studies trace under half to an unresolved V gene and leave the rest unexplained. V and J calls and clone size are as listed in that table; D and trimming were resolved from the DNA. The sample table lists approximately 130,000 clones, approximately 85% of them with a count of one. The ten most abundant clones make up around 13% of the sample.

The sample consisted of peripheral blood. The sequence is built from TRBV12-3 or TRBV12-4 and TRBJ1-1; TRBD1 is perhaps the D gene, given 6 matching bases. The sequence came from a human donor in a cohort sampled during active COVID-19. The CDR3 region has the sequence CASSSGQNTEAFF. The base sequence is TGTGCCAGCAGTTCGGGACAGAACACTGAAGCTTTCTTT.